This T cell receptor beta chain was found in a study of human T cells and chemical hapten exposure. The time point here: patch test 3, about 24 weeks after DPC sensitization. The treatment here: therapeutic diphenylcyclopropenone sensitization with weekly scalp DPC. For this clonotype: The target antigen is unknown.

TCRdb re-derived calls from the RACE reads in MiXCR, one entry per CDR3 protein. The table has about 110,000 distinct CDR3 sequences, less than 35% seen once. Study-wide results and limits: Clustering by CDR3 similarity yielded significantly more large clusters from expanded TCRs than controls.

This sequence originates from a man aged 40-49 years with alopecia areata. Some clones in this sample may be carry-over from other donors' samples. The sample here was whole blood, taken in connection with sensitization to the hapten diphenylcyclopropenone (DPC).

The CDR3 nucleotides read TGTGCCAGCAGTTTACAGGGGAATAATTCACCCCTCCACTTT. It specifies CASSLQGNNSPLHF. The chain joins TRBV27 to TRBJ1-6, with a weak D call TRBD1 (6 bases). CDR1 is MNHEY and CDR2 is SMNVEV in the germline V gene (reference sequence). The length of the CDR3 is 14 residues. V was shortened by 2 bases and J by 5 bases, with 7 bases between the two germline ends.